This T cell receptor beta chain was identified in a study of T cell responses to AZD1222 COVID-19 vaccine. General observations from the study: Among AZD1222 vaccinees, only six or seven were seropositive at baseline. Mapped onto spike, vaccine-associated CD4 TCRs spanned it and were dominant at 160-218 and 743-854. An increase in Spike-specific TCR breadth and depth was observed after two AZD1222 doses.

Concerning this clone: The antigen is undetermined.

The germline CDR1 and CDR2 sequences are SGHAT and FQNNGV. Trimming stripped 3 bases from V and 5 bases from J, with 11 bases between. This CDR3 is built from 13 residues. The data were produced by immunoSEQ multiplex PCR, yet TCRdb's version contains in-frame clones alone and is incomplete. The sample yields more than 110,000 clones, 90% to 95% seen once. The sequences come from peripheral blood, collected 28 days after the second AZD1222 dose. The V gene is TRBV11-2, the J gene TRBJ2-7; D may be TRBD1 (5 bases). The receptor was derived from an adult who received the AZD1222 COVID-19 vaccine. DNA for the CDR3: TGTGCCAGCAGCTTTGGACAAGCCCACGAGCAGTACTTC. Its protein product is CASSFGQAHEQYF.